Listed below are T cell receptor beta chains from one sample, sequenced in a study of blood T cells in healthy people across ages. TCRdb re-called the 5' RACE reads with MiXCR, one entry per CDR3 protein. The table shows 1 million to 1.2 million distinct CDR3 sequences, with less than 45% occurring only once. Material for sequencing was blood. These receptors originate from a man in his late teens or twenties in good health. Each CDR3 is given with its conserved first and last residue. A D gene is named only where the DNA matches it firmly. Not all rows give a size; the values are once, few, many and, for expanded clones, a class.

>TRBV7-4|TRBJ1-4|.|.|16
TGTGCCAGCAGCTCCCCCCATCTGGGGCCTAATGAAAAACTGTTTTTT
CASSSPHLGPNEKLFF
>TRBV6-6|TRBJ2-1|few|TRBD2|15
TGTGCCACCAAGGATAGCGGGGCTATATACAATGAGCAGTTCTTC
CATKDSGAIYNEQFF
>TRBV6-2/TRBV6-3|TRBJ2-1|few|.|15
TGTGCCAGCAGTTACTCTCGCGGCACATACAATGAGCAGTTCTTC
CASSYSRGTYNEQFF
>TRBV5-1|TRBJ1-2|.|.|14
TGCGCCAGCAGCTTGGCCGAAGAGGGGAGAGGCTACACCTTC
CASSLAEEGRGYTF
>TRBV6-5|TRBJ1-6|.|.|18
TGTGCCAGCAGTTACAGTCGGGAGGGAGGCTCCTATAATTCACCCCTCCACTTT
CASSYSREGGSYNSPLHF
>TRBV5-1|TRBJ2-3|.|.|14
TGCGCCAGCAGCTTGACCCCGGGTGCGGGTACGCAGTATTTT
CASSLTPGAGTQYF
>TRBV12-3/TRBV12-4|TRBJ1-2|.|.|14
TGTGCCAGCAGTCCTACACGTACCGGAGATGGCTACACCTTC
CASSPTRTGDGYTF
>TRBV29-1|TRBJ2-1|.|TRBD2|14
TGCAGCGTTGAAGGGACTAGGGAGGACAATGAGCAGTTCTTC
CSVEGTREDNEQFF
>TRBV20-1|TRBJ2-5|few|.|12
TGCAGTGCTAGCAGGGATGGAGAGACCCAGTACTTC
CSASRDGETQYF
>TRBV7-6|TRBJ1-1|few|.|14
TGTGCCAGCAGCTTAGTGGGTTTGGGCACTGAAGCTTTCTTT
CASSLVGLGTEAFF
>TRBV12-3/TRBV12-4|TRBJ2-2|.|TRBD1|17
TGTGCCAGTAGTTGGCCCCGGGACAGGGGGCACACCGGGGAGCTGTTTTTT
CASSWPRDRGHTGELFF
>TRBV5-1|TRBJ2-5|few|.|14
TGCGCCAGCAGCTCAGGACAGCAATACAATGAGCAGTACTTC
CASSSGQQYNEQYF
>TRBV6-6|TRBJ2-1|few|TRBD1|16
TGTGCCAGCAGTCCTCCGCGTCAGGGGGTATTTCATGAGCAGTTCTTC
CASSPPRQGVFHEQFF
>TRBV7-9|TRBJ1-1|.|TRBD1|15
TGTGCCAGCAGCACCCGGGACAGTTTGAACACTGAAGCTTTCTTT
CASSTRDSLNTEAFF
>TRBV4-1|TRBJ1-6|.|.|15
TGCGCCAGCAGCCAAGAAGGGTGGGGGGATTCACCCCTCCACTTT
CASSQEGWGDSPLHF
>TRBV29-1|TRBJ2-3|.|.|16
TGCAGCGTTGAGGGCAGGGTGGGATCTAGCACAGATACGCAGTATTTT
CSVEGRVGSSTDTQYF
>TRBV7-2|TRBJ2-7|once|TRBD1|14
TGTGCCAGCAGCGGCAGACAGGGGTCTCACGAGCAGTACTTC
CASSGRQGSHEQYF
>TRBV29-1|TRBJ1-1|.|.|14
TGCAGCGTTAAAACAGGATTCGATAACGGTGAAGCTTTCTTT
CSVKTGFDNGEAFF
>TRBV7-2|TRBJ2-2|.|TRBD2|18
TGTGCCAGCAGCTTAGTTATGATAGCGGGGCGGAACACCGGGGAGCTGTTTTTT
CASSLVMIAGRNTGELFF
>TRBV5-1|TRBJ2-1|once|TRBD1|14
TGCGCCACAGCCCGGGACAGACAACACAATGAGCAGTTCTTC
CATARDRQHNEQFF
>TRBV6-6|TRBJ1-1|.|.|15
TGTGCCAGCAGTTACTCTGGGGCGGGGAACACTGAAGCTTTCTTT
CASSYSGAGNTEAFF
>TRBV20-1|TRBJ2-7|.|TRBD2|14
TGCAGTGCACCTAGCGGATTAAGCTCCTACGAGCAGTACTTC
CSAPSGLSSYEQYF
>TRBV6-1|TRBJ1-2|few|TRBD1|17
TGTGCCAGCAGTCCCCCTCGGGGTAGACAGGGTCGTTATGGCTACACCTTC
CASSPPRGRQGRYGYTF
>TRBV2|TRBJ1-6|.|.|14
TGTGCCAGCAACGGACGGGGACCGAATTCACCCCTCCACTTT
CASNGRGPNSPLHF
>TRBV27|TRBJ1-2|.|.|14
TGTGTCAGCAGCTATACCGGAGATAGCTATGGCTACACCTTC
CVSSYTGDSYGYTF
>TRBV10-3|TRBJ2-5|few|TRBD2|14
TGTGCCATCAGTGAGGCGGGAGTCCAAGAGACCCAGTACTTC
CAISEAGVQETQYF
>TRBV28|TRBJ2-5|.|.|14
TGTGCCAGCAGCCCAACAGGGCCCCAAGAGACCCAGTACTTC
CASSPTGPQETQYF
>TRBV2|TRBJ2-5|.|TRBD2|13
TGTGCCAGCAGTGAATCGGGGGGAGAGACCCAGTACTTC
CASSESGGETQYF
>TRBV2|TRBJ1-5|.|TRBD1|17
TGTGCCAGCAGTGATAGGACAGGGTTGGATAGCAATCAGCCCCAGCATTTT
CASSDRTGLDSNQPQHF
>TRBV6-2/TRBV6-3|TRBJ1-1|many|.|14
TGTGCCAGCAGTTCTGCCGAACCTAACACTGAAGCTTTCTTT
CASSSAEPNTEAFF
>TRBV12-3/TRBV12-4|TRBJ1-2|.|.|12
TGTGCCAGCACCCTGGGTCGTAGTGGCTACACCTTC
CASTLGRSGYTF
>TRBV5-1|TRBJ2-3|few|.|15
TGCGCCAGCAGCGGAACCGGTTCCTCACCAGATACGCAGTATTTT
CASSGTGSSPDTQYF
>TRBV12-3/TRBV12-4|TRBJ1-2|.|.|13
TGTGCCAGCAGTTTGGGAGGGGATAGGGGCTACACCTTC
CASSLGGDRGYTF
>TRBV7-2|TRBJ2-3|few|.|14
TGTGCCAGCAGCTTAATGTTAGTCCCAGATACGCAGTATTTT
CASSLMLVPDTQYF
>TRBV14|TRBJ1-4|few|TRBD1|13
TGTGCCAGCAGCCAGCTTGGACAGGGGGAACTGTTTTTT
CASSQLGQGELFF
>TRBV6-1|TRBJ2-3|once|TRBD2|17
TGTGCCAGCAGACCATCTTTCGCGGGAGGGCCGACAGATACGCAGTATTTT
CASRPSFAGGPTDTQYF
>TRBV6-1|TRBJ1-1|few|.|15
TGTGCCAGCATTCTGGGGAGGGGCCAGAACACTGAAGCTTTCTTT
CASILGRGQNTEAFF
>TRBV7-2|TRBJ1-2|.|.|14
TGTGCCAGCAGCCCTCCGGGACCTCTAAATGGCTACACCTTC
CASSPPGPLNGYTF
>TRBV7-9|TRBJ2-5|few|.|15
TGTGCCAGCAGCTTAGCGTTTGAACGGGAAGAGACCCAGTACTTC
CASSLAFEREETQYF
>TRBV11-2|TRBJ1-1|few|.|17
TGTGCCAGCAGCTTCCAAGGGACTCCCGAAGGTATCACTGAAGCTTTCTTT
CASSFQGTPEGITEAFF
>TRBV6-6|TRBJ2-7|.|.|13
TGTGCCAGCAGTGACCGGGTAGACTACGAGCAGTACTTC
CASSDRVDYEQYF
>TRBV29-1|TRBJ2-5|.|.|10
TGCAGCGTTTTCGTTGAGACCCAGTACTTC
CSVFVETQYF
>TRBV20-1|TRBJ1-1|.|.|12
TGCAGTGCTCGAATCATGAACACTGAAGCTTTCTTT
CSARIMNTEAFF
>TRBV13|TRBJ1-1|few|.|14
TGTGCCAGCAGCTTAGGTACCGCCGGCGCTGAAGCTTTCTTT
CASSLGTAGAEAFF
>TRBV20-1|TRBJ2-5|.|.|15
TGCAGTGCTAGAGATTATCAGTTAAGACAAGAGACCCAGTACTTC
CSARDYQLRQETQYF
>TRBV11-2|TRBJ2-4|.|.|16
TGTGCCGGCAGCTCCAGACAGGTTATAGCCAAAAACATTCAGTACTTC
CAGSSRQVIAKNIQYF
>TRBV7-9|TRBJ1-1|.|TRBD1|16
TGTGCCAGCAGCCGTTCCGACAGGGGAACGAACACTGAAGCTTTCTTT
CASSRSDRGTNTEAFF
>TRBV20-1|TRBJ2-5|few|.|11
TGCAGTGCCACAGATTTGGAGACCCAGTACTTC
CSATDLETQYF